These 16 T cell receptor beta chains originate from one sample sequenced in a study of T cells in Graves' hyperthyroidism and ophthalmopathy. Authors of the study amplified TCR beta CDR3 regions from RNA transcripts. The HTBI primer set served for first-round RT-PCR of the TCR CDR3. One entry per CDR3 protein results from TCRdb running MiXCR on the multiplex PCR reads. The sample lists 600,000 to 800,000 distinct CDR3 sequences, roughly 32% occurring once. The sequencing input was blood. All receptors derive from a woman between 35 and 50 years old with Graves' hyperthyroidism.

On this clonotype itself: This may stem from a read error, because a much larger clone lies one nucleotide away. The conserved closing phenylalanine or tryptophan is absent in this CDR3, likely reflecting a read error. The chain recombines TRBV7-2 with TRBJ1-1; the D is unclear. Germline lookup yields CDR1 SGHTA and CDR2 FQGNSA. This CDR3 is 12 amino acids long. V lost 5 bases and J 0 bases, leaving 4 bases between the germline ends. The CDR3 nucleotides read TGTGCCAGCAGCAATTTGAACACTGAAGCTTTCTCT. Translation gives CASSNLNTEAFS.

The chain is built from TRBV6-6 and TRBJ2-7; TRBD1 might be the D (5 bases). Trimming stripped 7 bases from V and 2 bases from J, with 12 bases between. CDR1 is MNHNY and CDR2 is SVGAGI in the germline V gene (reference sequence). This CDR3 has 13 residues. The CDR3 DNA follows: TGTGCCAGCACCGCACAGGATACCTACGAGCAGTACTTC. Translating gives CASTAQDTYEQYF.

This clonotype occurred many times. The V and J genes are TRBV25-1 and TRBJ1-3; D is perhaps TRBD1 (5 bases). Germline V gene data show CDR1 as MGHDK and CDR2 as SYGVNS. The germline V and J ends were trimmed by 8 bases and 6 bases, with 17 bases remaining between them. The CDR3 sequence is 14 residues long. CDR3 loop: CASHQEGAENTIYF. CDR3 in DNA: TGTGCCAGCCACCAAGAAGGGGCTGAAAACACCATATATTTT.

This clonotype was observed at least ten times. The chain joins TRBV10-3 to TRBJ1-1; D is possibly TRBD1 (5 bases). This CDR3 region has 12 residues. V gave up 3 bases and J gave up 4 bases, with 6 bases separating them. The germline CDR1 and CDR2 sequences are ENHRY and SYGVKD. The CDR3 reads CAISDGATEAFF. CDR3 DNA: TGTGCCATCAGTGATGGGGCCACTGAAGCTTTCTTT.

This clonotype was picked up one time. The chain is built from TRBV29-1 and TRBJ1-2; 8 bases agree with TRBD1. This CDR3 region has 12 residues. CDR1 and CDR2 (germline): SQVTM, ANQGSEA. Unmatched junction bases numbered 7, after V lost 7 bases and J lost 6 bases. In DNA form, the CDR3 reads TGCAGCGCTGGACAGGGAAGCCATGGCTACACCTTC. It specifies CSAGQGSHGYTF.

In this sample, this clonotype turned up many times. The chain carries TRBV12-3 or TRBV12-4 and TRBJ1-1; D is perhaps TRBD1 (6 bases). This CDR3 is 12 amino acids long. Trimming stripped 5 bases from V and 6 bases from J, with 10 bases between. CDR3 residues: CASSGGGAEAFF. For the CDR3, the DNA is TGTGCCAGCAGTGGGGGCGGGGCTGAAGCTTTCTTT.

The V and J genes are TRBV7-8 and TRBJ1-5; 10 nucleotides agree with TRBD1. V shed 3 bases, J shed 9 bases, and the junction held 5 bases outside the gene matches. CDR1 and CDR2 (germline): SGHVS, FQNEAQ. The CDR3 length is 14 residues. The CDR3 nucleotides are TGTGCCAGCAGCTTGACAGGGGGCGGGGCGCCCCAGCATTTT. This encodes CASSLTGGGAPQHF.

The table lists this clonotype with a count of one. This chain links TRBV10-3 with TRBJ2-7; maybe TRBD2 (5 bases). The V end lost 8 bases, the J end lost 5 bases, and 13 bases lay between the germline ends. The CDR3 covers 12 residues. Germline V lookup: CDR1 ENHRY, CDR2 SYGVKD. CDR3 loop: CAIGKWRDEQYF. CDR3 coding DNA: TGTGCCATCGGAAAATGGCGGGACGAGCAGTACTTC.

This CDR3 reads CATSTGQNYEQYF. The CDR3 nucleotides read TGTGCCACCAGCACGGGACAGAACTACGAGCAGTACTTC. The chain is built from TRBV15 and TRBJ2-7; 7 nucleotides agree with TRBD1. Unmatched junction bases numbered 3, after V lost 4 bases and J lost 3 bases. Germline CDR1 is LNHNV and CDR2 is YYDKDF (reference sequence). This CDR3 spans 13 amino acids. Based on the CDR3 plus reference TRBV15 and TRBJ2-7, the full variable domain is DAMVIQNPRYQVTQFGKPVTLSCSQTLNHNVMYWYQQKSSQAPKLLFHYYDKDFNNEADTPDNFQSRRPNTSFCFLDIRSPGLGDTAMYLCATSTGQNYEQYFGPGTRLTVT.

This clonotype was seen only a few times. This chain links TRBV29-1 with TRBJ1-5, with no clear D. The ends were cut back, 1 base at V and 1 base at J, with 5 bases in the middle. The length of the CDR3 is 13 residues. CDR1 and CDR2 from the germline V gene are SQVTM and ANQGSEA. CDR3: CSVEVDSNQPQHF. The CDR3 DNA is TGCAGCGTTGAAGTTGACAGCAATCAGCCCCAGCATTTT.

The chain has TRBV7-2 and TRBJ1-2; D remains ambiguous. Germline V lookup: CDR1 SGHTA, CDR2 FQGNSA. This CDR3 is built from 13 residues. V shed 10 bases and J shed 0 bases, with 12 bases lying between them. The CDR3 protein is CATGPTTNYGYTF. CDR3 DNA sequence: TGTGCCACCGGACCCACTACTAACTATGGCTACACCTTC.

Only a few counts were recorded for this clonotype. V and J are TRBV11-3 and TRBJ2-2; the D gene is possibly TRBD2 (5 bases). CDR3 length equals 14 residues. Between the trimmed V and J ends, which lost 2 bases and 7 bases, there was a span of 11 bases. From germline, CDR1 is SGHNT and CDR2 YENEEA. DNA for the CDR3: TGTGCCAGCAGCTTACTTCGGGGTGACGGGGAGCTGTTTTTT. Protein product: CASSLLRGDGELFF.

This clonotype showed up just a few times. At one of its ends the junction is not consistent with the germline gene, which may arise from a read error. The chain joins TRBV5-5 to TRBJ2-7; 8 bases match TRBD1. The CDR3 covers 16 residues. From germline, CDR1 is SGHKS and CDR2 YYEKEE (reference sequence). CDR3 in amino acids: CASSQSRGQGAYEQYF. The CDR3 DNA reads as TGCGCCAGCAGCCAATCCCGAGGACAGGGCGCCTACGAGCAGTACTTC.

Concerning this clonotype itself: Being one base from a much bigger clone, this may be a read error. The rearrangement uses TRBV19 and TRBJ1-5; D not certain. The CDR3 is made up of 13 amino acids. The V end lost 5 bases, the J end lost 6 bases, and 11 bases lay between the germline ends. CDR1 LNHDA and CDR2 SQIVND come from the germline V gene (reference sequence). The chain's CDR3 is CASSGSPSQPQHF. Here the CDR3 DNA reads TGTGCCAGTAGTGGGTCTCCCTCTCAGCCCCAGCATTTT. Full variable domain (outside the CDR3, taken from reference TRBV19 and TRBJ1-5): DGGITQSPKYLFRKEGQNVTLSCEQNLNHDAMYWYRQDPGQGLRLIYYSQIVNDFQKGDIAEGYSVSREKKESFPLTVTSAQKNPTAFYLCASSGSPSQPQHFGDGTRLSIL.

This clonotype has just a few counts. The V call is TRBV14, the J call TRBJ1-1; possible D gene TRBD1, 5 bases. Germline V gives CDR1 SGHDN, CDR2 FVKESK. V was clipped by 1 base and J by 6 bases, with 21 bases between them. The CDR3 covers 17 residues. Written as DNA, the CDR3 is TGTGCCAGCAGCCAAGGGTGGACACCCTCCCATATCGCTGAAGCTTTCTTT. It yields the protein CASSQGWTPSHIAEAFF.

This clonotype was found many times. The DNA for the CDR3 is TGTGCCAGCAGCTTAGCGCGATCCAGGGGCCTCAAAGAGACCCAGTACTTC. Translation: CASSLARSRGLKETQYF. The chain has TRBV7-8 and TRBJ2-5; D possibly corresponds to TRBD1 (6 bases). This CDR3 spans 17 amino acids. Germline CDR1 reads SGHVS; CDR2 reads FQNEAQ. V was clipped by 0 bases and J by 3 bases, with 17 bases between them. Drawing the rest from reference TRBV7-8 and TRBJ2-5, the complete variable domain is GAGVSQSPRYKVAKRGQDVALRCDPISGHVSLFWYQQALGQGPEFLTYFQNEAQLDKSGLPSDRFFAERPEGSVSTLKIQRTQQEDSAVYLCASSLARSRGLKETQYFGPGTRLLVL.